Below, one T cell receptor (beta chain) is given with its context. As yet, its antigen is unknown. The sample is drawn from a study of cytomegalovirus exposure and HLA in healthy donors. Whole-study findings and limits: There were reportedly fewer N-insertions in an Asian-associated ancestry cluster than the roughly 670-donor mean, in a later analysis. CMV antigen specificity of a few CMV-associated chains was confirmed in vitro. CMV serostatus was the only immune exposure information that was available. The study listed approximately 160 cytomegalovirus-associated TCR beta chains.

The V segment lost 2 bases and the J segment 6 bases; nucleotides outside the gene matches: 7. The CDR3 length is 16 residues. Germline CDR1 is SEHNR and CDR2 is FQNEAQ (reference sequence). The PCR contained 60 Vbeta and 13 Jbeta primers. Some clones are missing from TCRdb's copy, which holds only in-frame ones; the method was immunoSEQ multiplex PCR. The profile shows 200,000 or so clones, about 77% of them singletons. The specimen was PBMCs. This clonotype was obtained from a woman younger than 45 in good health and CMV-seropositive. This chain connects TRBV7-9 to TRBJ2-2; 9 nucleotides line up with TRBD1. CDR3 coding DNA: TGTGCCAGCAGCTTATCCGGGACAGGGAGTCCCGGGGAGCTGTTTTTT. Translated, it gives CASSLSGTGSPGELFF.